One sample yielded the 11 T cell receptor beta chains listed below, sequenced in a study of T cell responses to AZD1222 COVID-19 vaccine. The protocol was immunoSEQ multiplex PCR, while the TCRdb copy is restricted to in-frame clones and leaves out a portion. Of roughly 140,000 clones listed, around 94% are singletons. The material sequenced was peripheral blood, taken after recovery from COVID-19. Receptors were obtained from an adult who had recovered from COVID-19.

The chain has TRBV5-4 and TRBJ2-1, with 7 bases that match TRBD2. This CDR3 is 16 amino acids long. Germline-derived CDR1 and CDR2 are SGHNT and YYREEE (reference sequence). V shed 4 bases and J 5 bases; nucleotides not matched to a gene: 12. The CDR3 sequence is CASSIPAAGSHNEQFF. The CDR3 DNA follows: TGTGCCAGCAGCATACCTGCAGCGGGGAGCCACAATGAGCAGTTCTTC.

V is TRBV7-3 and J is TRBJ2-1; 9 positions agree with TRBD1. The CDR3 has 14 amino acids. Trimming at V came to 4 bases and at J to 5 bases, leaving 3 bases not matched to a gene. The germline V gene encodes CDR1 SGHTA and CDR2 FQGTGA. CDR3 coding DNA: TGTGCCAGCAGCTCTGGACAGGGGCACAATGAGCAGTTCTTC. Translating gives CASSSGQGHNEQFF.

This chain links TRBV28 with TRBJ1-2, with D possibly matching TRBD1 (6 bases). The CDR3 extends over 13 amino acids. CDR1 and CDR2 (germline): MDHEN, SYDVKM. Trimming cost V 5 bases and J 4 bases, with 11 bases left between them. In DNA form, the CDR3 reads TGTGCCAGCAGTCCGACAGGACTCTATGGCTACACCTTC. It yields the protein CASSPTGLYGYTF.

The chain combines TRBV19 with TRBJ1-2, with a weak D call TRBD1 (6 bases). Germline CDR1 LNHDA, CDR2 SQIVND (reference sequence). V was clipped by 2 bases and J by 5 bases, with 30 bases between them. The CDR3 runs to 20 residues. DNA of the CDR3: TGTGCCAGTAGTATAAGTCCCTTCCGAGCAGGGGCCCCGGACTATTATGGCTACACCTTC. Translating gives CASSISPFRAGAPDYYGYTF.

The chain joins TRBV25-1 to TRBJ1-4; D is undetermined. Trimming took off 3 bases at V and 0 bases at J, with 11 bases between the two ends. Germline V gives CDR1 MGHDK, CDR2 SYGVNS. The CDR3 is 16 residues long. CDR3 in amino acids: CASSEWASATNEKLFF. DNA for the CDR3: TGTGCCAGCAGTGAGTGGGCCAGCGCAACTAATGAAAAACTGTTTTTT.

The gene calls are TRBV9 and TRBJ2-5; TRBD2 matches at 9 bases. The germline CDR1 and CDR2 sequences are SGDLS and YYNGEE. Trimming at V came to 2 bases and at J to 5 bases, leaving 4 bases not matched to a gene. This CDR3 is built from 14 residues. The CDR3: CASSVSGSYETQYF. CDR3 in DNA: TGTGCCAGCAGCGTTAGCGGGAGCTACGAGACCCAGTACTTC.

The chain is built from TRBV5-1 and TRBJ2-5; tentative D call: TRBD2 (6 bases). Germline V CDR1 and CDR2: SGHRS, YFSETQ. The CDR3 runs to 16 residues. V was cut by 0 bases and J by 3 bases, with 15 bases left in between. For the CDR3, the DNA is TGCGCCAGCAGCTTGGGGGGACTCACAGTGGAAGAGACCCAGTACTTC. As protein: CASSLGGLTVEETQYF.

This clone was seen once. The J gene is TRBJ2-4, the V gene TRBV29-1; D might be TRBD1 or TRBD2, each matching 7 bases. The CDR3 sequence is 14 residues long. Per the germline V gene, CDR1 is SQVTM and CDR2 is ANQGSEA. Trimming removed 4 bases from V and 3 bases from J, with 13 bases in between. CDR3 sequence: CSVATGRDKNIQYF. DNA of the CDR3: TGCAGCGTTGCGACAGGGAGGGACAAAAACATTCAGTACTTC.

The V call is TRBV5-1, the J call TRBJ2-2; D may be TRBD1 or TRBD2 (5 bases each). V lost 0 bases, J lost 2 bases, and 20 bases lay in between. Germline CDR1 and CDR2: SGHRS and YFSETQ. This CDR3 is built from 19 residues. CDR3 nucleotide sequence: TGCGCCAGCAGCTTGGCCGAGGGGACCGACACATTTAACACCGGGGAGCTGTTTTTT. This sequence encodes CASSLAEGTDTFNTGELFF. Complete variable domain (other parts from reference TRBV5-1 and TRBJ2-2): KAGVTQTPRYLIKTRGQQVTLSCSPISGHRSVSWYQQTPGQGLQFLFEYFSETQRNKGNFPGRFSGRQFSNSRSEMNVSTLELGDSALYLCASSLAEGTDTFNTGELFFGEGSRLTVL.

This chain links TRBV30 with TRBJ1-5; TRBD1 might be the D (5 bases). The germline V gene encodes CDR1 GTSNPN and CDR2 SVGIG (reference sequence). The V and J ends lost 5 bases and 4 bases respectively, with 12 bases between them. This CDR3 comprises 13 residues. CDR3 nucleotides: TGTGCCTGGGCCCAGGGAGGAAATCAGCCCCAGCATTTT. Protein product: CAWAQGGNQPQHF.

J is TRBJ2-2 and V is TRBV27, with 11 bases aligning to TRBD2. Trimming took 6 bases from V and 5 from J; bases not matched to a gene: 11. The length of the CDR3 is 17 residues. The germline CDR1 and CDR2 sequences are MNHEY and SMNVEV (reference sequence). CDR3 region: CASSLLAGVVRTGELFF. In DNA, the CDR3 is TGTGCCAGCAGCCTACTAGCGGGAGTGGTCCGAACCGGGGAGCTGTTTTTT.